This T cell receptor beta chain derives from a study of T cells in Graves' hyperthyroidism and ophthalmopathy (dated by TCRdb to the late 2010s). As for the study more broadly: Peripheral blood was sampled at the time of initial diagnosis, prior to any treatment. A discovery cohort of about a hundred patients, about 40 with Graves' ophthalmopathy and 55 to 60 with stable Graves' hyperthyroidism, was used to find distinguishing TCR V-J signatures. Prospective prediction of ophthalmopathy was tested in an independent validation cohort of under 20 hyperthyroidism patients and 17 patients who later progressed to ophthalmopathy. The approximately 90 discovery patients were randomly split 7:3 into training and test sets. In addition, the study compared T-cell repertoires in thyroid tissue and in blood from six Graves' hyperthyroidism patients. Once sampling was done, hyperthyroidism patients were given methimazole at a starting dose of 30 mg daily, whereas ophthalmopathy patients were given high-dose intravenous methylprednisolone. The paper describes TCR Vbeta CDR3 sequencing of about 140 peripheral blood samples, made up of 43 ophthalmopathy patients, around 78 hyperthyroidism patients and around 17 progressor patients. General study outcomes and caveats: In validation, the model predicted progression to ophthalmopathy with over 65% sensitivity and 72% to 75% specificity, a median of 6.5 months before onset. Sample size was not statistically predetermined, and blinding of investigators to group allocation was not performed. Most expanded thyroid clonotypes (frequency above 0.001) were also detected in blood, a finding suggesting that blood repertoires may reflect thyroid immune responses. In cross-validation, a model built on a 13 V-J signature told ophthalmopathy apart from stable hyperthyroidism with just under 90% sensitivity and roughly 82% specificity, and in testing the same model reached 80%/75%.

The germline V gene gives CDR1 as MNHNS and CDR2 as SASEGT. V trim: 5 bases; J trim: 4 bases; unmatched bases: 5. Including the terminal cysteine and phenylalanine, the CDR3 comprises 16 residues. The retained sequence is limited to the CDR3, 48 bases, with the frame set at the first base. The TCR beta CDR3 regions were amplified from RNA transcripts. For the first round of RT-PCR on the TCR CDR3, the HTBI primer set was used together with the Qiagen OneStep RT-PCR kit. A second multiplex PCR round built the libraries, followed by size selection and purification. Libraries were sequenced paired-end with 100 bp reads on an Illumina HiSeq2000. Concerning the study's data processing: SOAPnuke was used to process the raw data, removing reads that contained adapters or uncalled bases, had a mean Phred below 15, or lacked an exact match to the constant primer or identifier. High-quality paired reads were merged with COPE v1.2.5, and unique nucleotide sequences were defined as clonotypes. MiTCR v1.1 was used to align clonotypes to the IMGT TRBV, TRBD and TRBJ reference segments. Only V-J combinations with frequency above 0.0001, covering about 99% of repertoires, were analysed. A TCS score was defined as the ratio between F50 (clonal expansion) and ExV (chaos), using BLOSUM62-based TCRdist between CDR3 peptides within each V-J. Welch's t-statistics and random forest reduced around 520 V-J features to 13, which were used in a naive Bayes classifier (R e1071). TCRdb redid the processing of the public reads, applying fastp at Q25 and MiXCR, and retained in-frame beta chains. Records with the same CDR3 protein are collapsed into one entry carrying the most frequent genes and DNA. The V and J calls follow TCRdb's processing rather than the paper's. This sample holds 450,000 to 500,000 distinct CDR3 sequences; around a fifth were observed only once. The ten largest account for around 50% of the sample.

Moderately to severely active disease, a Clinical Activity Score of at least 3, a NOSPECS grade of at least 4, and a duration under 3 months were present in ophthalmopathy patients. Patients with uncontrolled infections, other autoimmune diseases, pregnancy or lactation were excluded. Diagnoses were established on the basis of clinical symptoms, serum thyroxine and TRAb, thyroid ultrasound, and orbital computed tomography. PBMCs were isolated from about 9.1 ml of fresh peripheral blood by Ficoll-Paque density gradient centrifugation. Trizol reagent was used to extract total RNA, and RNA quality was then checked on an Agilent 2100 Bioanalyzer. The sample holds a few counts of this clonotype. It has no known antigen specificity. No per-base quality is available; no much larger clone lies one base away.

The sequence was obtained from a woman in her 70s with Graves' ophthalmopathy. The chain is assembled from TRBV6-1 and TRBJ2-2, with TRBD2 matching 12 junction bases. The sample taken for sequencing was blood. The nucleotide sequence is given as TGTGCCAGCAGTCGAAGACTAGCGGGAGCCACCGGGGAGCTGTTTTTT. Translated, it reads CASSRRLAGATGELFF.